The T cell receptor (beta chain) under discussion was sequenced for a study of T cell changes during pregnancy in multiple sclerosis. Germline V CDR1 and CDR2: LGHNA, YSLEER. J was trimmed by 5 bases and V by 3 bases; bases with no gene match: 14. CDR3 size: 17 residues. The repertoire was sequenced with immunoSEQ multiplex PCR; TCRdb's copy has only in-frame clones and lacks some. This sample yields tens of thousands of clones, of which roughly 90% are seen a single time; more than 5% belongs to the top ten. The chain has TRBV4-3 and TRBJ2-7; 9 bases agree with TRBD2. This clonotype originated in a female donor with multiple sclerosis, enrolled in a pregnancy study. The sequenced sample was CD8+ T cells from peripheral blood mononuclear cells, obtained in the third trimester of pregnancy. This CDR3 is CASSHDYGGLAGNEQYF. CDR3 nucleotides: TGCGCCAGCAGCCACGACTATGGGGGCCTAGCGGGAAACGAGCAGTACTTC.